This T cell receptor beta chain was documented in a study of OX40 agonist ivuxolimab in advanced cancers. Study context: Ivuxolimab, an agonistic anti-OX40 (CD134) antibody, was given to patients.

This CDR3 has 17 residues. Looked up from germline, CDR1 is MNHEY and CDR2 is SMNVEV (reference sequence). The junction had 11 bases not matched to a gene; V was cut back by 3 bases and J by 6 bases. The table came from immunoSEQ multiplex PCR; TCRdb's copy has only in-frame clones and leaves some out. Of some 10,000 clones listed, about 88% were seen once; the top ten hold around 15%. This receptor was obtained from an adult with an advanced solid tumor such as melanoma, head and neck, liver or kidney cancer. The sample here was CD4+ or CD8+ T cells sorted from blood, taken in a trial of the OX40 agonist ivuxolimab. The V and J genes are TRBV27 and TRBJ2-2, with 9 bases fitting TRBD1. CDR3 in DNA: TGTGCCAGCAGTTTCACAGGGGGCTACGGCGGGGCCGGGGAGCTGTTTTTT. This codes for CASSFTGGYGGAGELFF.